The rows below give T cell receptor beta chains drawn from one sample of a study of beta chain features in type 1 diabetes. The data were produced by immunoSEQ multiplex PCR, yet TCRdb's version contains in-frame clones alone and is incomplete. This table holds almost 350,000 clones, roughly 9% found once. Material for sequencing was central memory CD4+ T cells from blood. These receptors were taken from a man aged 30 to 39 with type 1 diabetes. Both conserved end residues are trimmed from each CDR3. The order of the fields is clone size, V gene, J gene, CDR3 protein. Size values are once, few and many counts, or a class for expanded clones, and some rows have none.

>few|TRBV6-6|TRBJ1-6
ASSLIRSDSPLH
>NA|TRBV7-2|TRBJ2-3
ASSFVPTGPPDTQY
>many|TRBV29-1|TRBJ1-5
SVEEEANQPQH
>NA|TRBV7-2|TRBJ1-1
ASSLEIGLNTEAF
>few|TRBV6-1|TRBJ2-7
ASRTKTSEQY
>NA|TRBV4-1|TRBJ1-6
ASSQEGTGDSPLH
>few|TRBV19|TRBJ2-3
ASKEGRSTDTQY
>many|TRBV7-2|TRBJ2-3
ASSLRPSSTDTQY
>NA|TRBV14|TRBJ1-2
ASSQVGTVWNYGYT
>NA|TRBV29-1|TRBJ2-1
SVGEGGLLEQF
>few|TRBV4-3|TRBJ2-2
ASSHQRAGGDSTGELF
>few|TRBV4-3|TRBJ2-5
ASSQDGTSGLETQY
>NA|TRBV28|TRBJ2-5
ASASGQLSQETQY
>NA|TRBV19|TRBJ1-2
ASSTPGQLNYGYT
>NA|TRBV7-2|TRBJ2-5
ASSLRQSTIQETQY
>NA|TRBV5-1|TRBJ2-7
ASSLDGGPTYEQY
>NA|TRBV18|TRBJ2-1
ASSPPGTGAEQF
>NA|TRBV4-3|TRBJ2-5
ASSRGTGGLETQY
>few|TRBV15|TRBJ1-6
ATSRGFPGEAGSPLH
>few|TRBV27|TRBJ1-4
ASTLSRDREGTNEKLF
>NA|TRBV11-2|TRBJ2-3
ASSLDTWSTDTQY
>few|TRBV29-1|TRBJ1-2
SVLGRFNYGYT
>many|TRBV18|TRBJ2-1
ASSFGTGERNEQF
>few|TRBV11-2|TRBJ1-2
ASSLTQGSYGYT
>NA|TRBV10-3|TRBJ2-5
AISEGGIQETQY
>few|TRBV6-5|TRBJ1-5
ASSRDLDQPQH
>NA|TRBV10-2|TRBJ2-2
ASSDRSTGELF
>few|TRBV6-6|TRBJ2-1
ASSSYDSPHNEQF
>few|TRBV28|TRBJ2-1
ASSAPTSRNEQF
>NA|TRBV15|TRBJ2-7
ATSRDPGAYEQY
>few|TRBV2|TRBJ1-1
ASTADSNTEAF
>few|TRBV6-5|TRBJ2-5
ASSYLQETQY
>NA|TRBV15|TRBJ1-4
ATSRDTRDEGLF
>few|TRBV5-4|TRBJ2-7
ASSLARPYEQY
>NA|TRBV10-2|TRBJ1-6
ASIATGSNSPLH
>NA|TRBV4-3|TRBJ2-1
ASSQDLTESSLQF
>NA|TRBV7-9|TRBJ2-1
ASSSSPGGRYNEQF
>few|TRBV19|TRBJ1-2
ASSLRQIYGYT
>NA|TRBV6-5|TRBJ2-5
ASSYMSQGEETQY
>NA|TRBV7-2|TRBJ2-3
ASSLSGGADSRADTQY
>NA|TRBV30|TRBJ1-5
AWDREGNQPQH
>few|TRBV5-1|TRBJ2-5
ASSSSSGGETQY
>NA|TRBV7-2|TRBJ2-5
ASSSGGGNQETQY
>NA|TRBV6-5|TRBJ1-2
ASSYDSGTGVEGYT
>many|TRBV7-6|TRBJ1-4
ASSSVGGNEKLF
>NA|TRBV5-4|TRBJ1-2
ASSLAGDGYT
>NA|TRBV7-2|TRBJ1-2
ASSNGGGGNYGYT
>NA|TRBV7-9|TRBJ2-5
ASSFRGQETQY
>NA|TRBV11-2|TRBJ2-7
ASSFSPGPYEQY
>NA|TRBV5-1|TRBJ1-4
ASSSLTGLNEKLF
>few|TRBV30|TRBJ1-2
AWSARYGYT
>few|TRBV7-2|TRBJ2-7
ASSFSVPGYEQY
>NA|TRBV18|TRBJ2-1
ASSQGADNEQF
>NA|TRBV7-7|TRBJ2-1
ASSFSRQDGEQF
>NA|TRBV7-9|TRBJ1-2
ASSLEGASGYT
>few|TRBV14|TRBJ1-1
ASSQLRGDTEAF
>NA|TRBV30|TRBJ2-3
AWRLAGDTQY
>NA|TRBV7-6|TRBJ2-7
ASSPRTGGASEEQY
>few|TRBV5-1|TRBJ2-7
ASSLEASSYEQY
>few|TRBV18|TRBJ2-7
ASSPRTGEEQY